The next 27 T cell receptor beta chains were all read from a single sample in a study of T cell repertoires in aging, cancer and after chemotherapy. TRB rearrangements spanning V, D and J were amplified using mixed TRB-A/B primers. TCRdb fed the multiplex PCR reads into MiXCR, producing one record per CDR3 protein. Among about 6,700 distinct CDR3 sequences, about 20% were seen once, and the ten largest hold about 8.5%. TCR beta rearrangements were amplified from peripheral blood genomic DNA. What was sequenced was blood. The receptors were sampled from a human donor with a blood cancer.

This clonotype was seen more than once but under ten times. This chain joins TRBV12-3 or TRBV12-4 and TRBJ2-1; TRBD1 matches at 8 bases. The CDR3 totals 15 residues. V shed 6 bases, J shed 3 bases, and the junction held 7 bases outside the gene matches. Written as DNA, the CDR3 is TGTGCCAGCAGCCCCCGTGACAGGGGCTACAATGAGCAGTTCTTC. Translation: CASSPRDRGYNEQFF.

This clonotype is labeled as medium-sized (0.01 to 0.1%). The CDR3 sequence: CASSRRTGQEANYGYTF. CDR3 nucleotides: TGTGCCAGCTCACGCCGGACAGGTCAGGAAGCTAACTATGGCTACACCTTC. The chain is built from TRBV18 and TRBJ1-2, with 7 bases matching TRBD1. Trimming removed 4 bases from V and 0 bases from J; junction bases left unmatched: 11. The CDR3 has 17 amino acids. Germline values: CDR1 KGHSH, CDR2 LQKENI.

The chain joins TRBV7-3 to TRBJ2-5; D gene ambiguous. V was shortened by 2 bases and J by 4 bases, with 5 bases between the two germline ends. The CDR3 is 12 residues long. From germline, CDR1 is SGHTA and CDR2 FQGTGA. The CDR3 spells CASSLVGETQYF. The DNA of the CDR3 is TGTGCCAGCAGCTTAGTTGGAGAGACCCAGTACTTC.

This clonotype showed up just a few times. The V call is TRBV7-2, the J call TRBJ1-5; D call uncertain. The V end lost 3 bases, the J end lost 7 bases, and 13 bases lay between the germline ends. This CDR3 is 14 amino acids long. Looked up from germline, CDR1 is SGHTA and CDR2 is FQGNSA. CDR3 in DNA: TGTGCCAGCAGCTTCCAGTCGGGGTCACAGCCCCAGCATTTT. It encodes CASSFQSGSQPQHF. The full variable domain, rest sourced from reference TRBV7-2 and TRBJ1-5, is GAGVSQSPSNKVTEKGKDVELRCDPISGHTALYWYRQSLGQGLEFLIYFQGNSAPDKSGLPSDRFSAERTGGSVSTLTIQRTQQEDSAVYLCASSFQSGSQPQHFGDGTRLSIL.

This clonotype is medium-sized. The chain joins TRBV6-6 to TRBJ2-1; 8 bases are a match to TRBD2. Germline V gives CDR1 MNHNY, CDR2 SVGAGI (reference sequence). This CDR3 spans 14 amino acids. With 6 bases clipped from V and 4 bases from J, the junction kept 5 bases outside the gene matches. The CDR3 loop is CASSTSGPYNEQFF. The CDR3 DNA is TGTGCCAGCAGCACTAGCGGCCCATACAATGAGCAGTTCTTC.

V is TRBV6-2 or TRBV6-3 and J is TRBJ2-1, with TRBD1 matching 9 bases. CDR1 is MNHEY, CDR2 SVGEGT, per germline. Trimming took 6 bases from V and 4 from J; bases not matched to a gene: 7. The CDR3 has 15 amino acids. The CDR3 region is CASRTRDRVYNEQFF. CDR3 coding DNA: TGTGCCAGCAGAACCAGGGACAGGGTTTACAATGAGCAGTTCTTC.

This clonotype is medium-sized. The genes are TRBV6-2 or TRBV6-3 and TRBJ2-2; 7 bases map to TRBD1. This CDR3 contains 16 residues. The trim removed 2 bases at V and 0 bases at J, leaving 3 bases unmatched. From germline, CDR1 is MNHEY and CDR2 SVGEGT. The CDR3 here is CASSYNRGTNTGELFF. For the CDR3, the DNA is TGTGCCAGCAGTTACAACAGGGGAACGAACACCGGGGAGCTGTTTTTT.

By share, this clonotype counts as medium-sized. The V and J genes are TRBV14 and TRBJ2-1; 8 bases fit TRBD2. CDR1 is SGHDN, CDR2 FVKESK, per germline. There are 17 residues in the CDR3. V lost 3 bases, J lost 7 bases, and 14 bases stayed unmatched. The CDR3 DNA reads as TGTGCCAGCAGCCACCCTAAGCCTCTAGCGGGTTCGAATGAGCAGTTCTTC. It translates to CASSHPKPLAGSNEQFF.

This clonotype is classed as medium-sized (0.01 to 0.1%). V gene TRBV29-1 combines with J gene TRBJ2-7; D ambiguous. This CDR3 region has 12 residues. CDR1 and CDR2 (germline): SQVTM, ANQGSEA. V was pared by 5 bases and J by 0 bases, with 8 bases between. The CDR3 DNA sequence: TGCAGCGTTAGGGAAGGCTCCTACGAGCAGTACTTC. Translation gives CSVREGSYEQYF.

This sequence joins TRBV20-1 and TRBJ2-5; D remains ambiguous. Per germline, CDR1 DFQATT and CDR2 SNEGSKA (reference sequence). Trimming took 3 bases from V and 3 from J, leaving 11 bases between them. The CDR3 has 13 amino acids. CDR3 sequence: CSASNWTEETQYF. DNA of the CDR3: TGCAGTGCTAGTAACTGGACGGAAGAGACCCAGTACTTC.

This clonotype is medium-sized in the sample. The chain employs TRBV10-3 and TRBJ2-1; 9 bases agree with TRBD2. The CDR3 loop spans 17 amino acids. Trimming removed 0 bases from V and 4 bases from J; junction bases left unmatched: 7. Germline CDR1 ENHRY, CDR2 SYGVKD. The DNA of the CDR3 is TGTGCCATCAGTGAGTCTGCTAGCGGGGTCGGATACAATGAGCAGTTCTTC. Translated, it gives CAISESASGVGYNEQFF.

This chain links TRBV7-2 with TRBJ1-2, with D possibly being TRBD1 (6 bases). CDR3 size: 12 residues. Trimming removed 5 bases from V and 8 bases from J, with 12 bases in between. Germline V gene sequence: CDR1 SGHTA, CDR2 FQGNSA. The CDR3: CASSPSGGGYTF. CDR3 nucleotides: TGTGCCAGCAGCCCCTCGGGGGGCGGCTACACCTTC.

In DNA form, the CDR3 reads TGTGCCAGCAGTTTAGCCGGTCTAGCTGACATTAGCAATCAGCCCCAGCATTTT. Translated, it gives CASSLAGLADISNQPQHF. The V call is TRBV12-3 or TRBV12-4, the J call TRBJ1-5; D call uncertain. This CDR3 spans 18 amino acids. Between the trimmed V and J ends, which lost 0 bases and 0 bases, there was a span of 15 bases.

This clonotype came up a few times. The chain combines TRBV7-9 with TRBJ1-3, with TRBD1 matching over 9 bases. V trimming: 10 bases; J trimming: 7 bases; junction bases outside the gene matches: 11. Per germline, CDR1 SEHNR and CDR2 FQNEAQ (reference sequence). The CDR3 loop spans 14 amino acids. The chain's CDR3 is CAIGTGRSSNTIYF. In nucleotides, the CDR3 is TGTGCCATCGGGACAGGGCGTTCTTCGAACACCATATATTTT.

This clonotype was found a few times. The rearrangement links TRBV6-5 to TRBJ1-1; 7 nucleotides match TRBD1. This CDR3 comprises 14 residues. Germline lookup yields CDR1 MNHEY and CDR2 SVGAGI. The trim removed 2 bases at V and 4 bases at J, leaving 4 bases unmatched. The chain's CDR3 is CASSYLYRGTEAFF. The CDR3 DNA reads TGTGCCAGCAGTTACCTATACAGGGGCACTGAAGCTTTCTTT.

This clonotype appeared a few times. In nucleotides, the CDR3 is TGTGCCAGCACAACCCGGCCCACGGGAGGACATGGCTACACCTTC. This translates into CASTTRPTGGHGYTF. The chain employs TRBV28 and TRBJ1-2; D remains ambiguous. CDR1 MDHEN and CDR2 SYDVKM come from the germline V gene. Trimming took 7 bases from V and 6 from J, leaving 21 bases between them. CDR3 size: 15 residues.

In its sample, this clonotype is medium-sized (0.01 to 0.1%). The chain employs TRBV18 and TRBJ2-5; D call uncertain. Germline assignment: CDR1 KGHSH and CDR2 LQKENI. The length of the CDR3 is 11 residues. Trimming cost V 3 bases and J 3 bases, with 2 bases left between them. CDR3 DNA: TGTGCCAGCTCACCGGAAGAGACCCAGTACTTC. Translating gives CASSPEETQYF.

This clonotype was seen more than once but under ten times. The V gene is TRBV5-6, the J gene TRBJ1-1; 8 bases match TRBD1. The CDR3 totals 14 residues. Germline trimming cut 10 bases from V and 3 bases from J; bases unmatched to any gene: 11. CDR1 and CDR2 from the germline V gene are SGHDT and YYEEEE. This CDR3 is CAPPPQGEDTEAFF. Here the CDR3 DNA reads TGTGCCCCTCCCCCACAGGGGGAAGACACTGAAGCTTTCTTT. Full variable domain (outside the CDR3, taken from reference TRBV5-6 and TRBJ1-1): DAGVTQSPTHLIKTRGQQVTLRCSPKSGHDTVSWYQQALGQGPQFIFQYYEEEERQRGNFPDRFSGHQFPNYSSELNVNALLLGDSALYLCAPPPQGEDTEAFFGQGTRLTVV.

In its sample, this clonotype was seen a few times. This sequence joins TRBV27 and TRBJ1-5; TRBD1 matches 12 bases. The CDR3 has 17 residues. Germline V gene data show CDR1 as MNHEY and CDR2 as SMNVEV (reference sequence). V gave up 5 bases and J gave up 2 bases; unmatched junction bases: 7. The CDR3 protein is CASSAPGTGGGNQPQHF. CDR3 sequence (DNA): TGTGCCAGCAGTGCCCCGGGGACAGGGGGCGGCAATCAGCCCCAGCATTTT.

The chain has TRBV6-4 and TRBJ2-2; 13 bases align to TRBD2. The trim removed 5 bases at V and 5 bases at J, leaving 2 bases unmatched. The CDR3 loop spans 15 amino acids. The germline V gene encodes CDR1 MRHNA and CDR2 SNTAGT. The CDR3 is CASSRLAGGTGELFF. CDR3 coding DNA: TGTGCCAGCAGTCGACTAGCGGGAGGAACCGGGGAGCTGTTTTTT.

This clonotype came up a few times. As DNA, the CDR3 is TGTGCCAGCAGTTTAGGGAGGAATCAGCCCCAGCATTTT. Its translation is CASSLGRNQPQHF. This rearrangement joins TRBV12-3 or TRBV12-4 to TRBJ1-5; D remains ambiguous. The CDR3 loop spans 13 amino acids. V was clipped by 1 base and J by 4 bases, with 5 bases between them.

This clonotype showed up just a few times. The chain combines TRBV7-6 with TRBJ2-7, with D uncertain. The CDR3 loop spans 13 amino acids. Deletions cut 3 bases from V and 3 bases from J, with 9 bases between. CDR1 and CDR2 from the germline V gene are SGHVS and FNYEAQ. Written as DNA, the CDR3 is TGTGCCAGCAGCTTCGGCCACCTCTACGAGCAGTACTTC. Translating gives CASSFGHLYEQYF.

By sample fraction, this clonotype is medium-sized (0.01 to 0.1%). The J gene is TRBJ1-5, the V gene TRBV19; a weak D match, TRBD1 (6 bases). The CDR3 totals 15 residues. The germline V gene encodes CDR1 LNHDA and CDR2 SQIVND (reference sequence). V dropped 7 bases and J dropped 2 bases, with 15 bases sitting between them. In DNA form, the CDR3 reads TGTGCCAGTACGGAACACAGGGCCGGCAATCAGCCCCAGCATTTT. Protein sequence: CASTEHRAGNQPQHF. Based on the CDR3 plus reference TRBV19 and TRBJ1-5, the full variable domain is DGGITQSPKYLFRKEGQNVTLSCEQNLNHDAMYWYRQDPGQGLRLIYYSQIVNDFQKGDIAEGYSVSREKKESFPLTVTSAQKNPTAFYLCASTEHRAGNQPQHFGDGTRLSIL.

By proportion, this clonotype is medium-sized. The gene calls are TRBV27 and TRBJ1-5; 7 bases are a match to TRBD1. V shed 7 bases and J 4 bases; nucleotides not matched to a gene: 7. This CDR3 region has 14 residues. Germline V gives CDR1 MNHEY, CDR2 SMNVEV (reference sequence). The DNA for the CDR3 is TGTGCCAGCAAAGAAGGGGGCGTTAATCAGCCCCAGCATTTT. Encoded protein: CASKEGGVNQPQHF.

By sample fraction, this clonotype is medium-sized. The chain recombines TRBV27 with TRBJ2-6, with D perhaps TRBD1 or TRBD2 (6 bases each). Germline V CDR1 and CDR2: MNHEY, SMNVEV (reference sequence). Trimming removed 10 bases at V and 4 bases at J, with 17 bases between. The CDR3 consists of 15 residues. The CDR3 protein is CATHPGGVGANVLTF. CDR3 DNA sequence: TGTGCCACCCATCCCGGGGGCGTGGGGGCCAACGTCCTGACTTTC.

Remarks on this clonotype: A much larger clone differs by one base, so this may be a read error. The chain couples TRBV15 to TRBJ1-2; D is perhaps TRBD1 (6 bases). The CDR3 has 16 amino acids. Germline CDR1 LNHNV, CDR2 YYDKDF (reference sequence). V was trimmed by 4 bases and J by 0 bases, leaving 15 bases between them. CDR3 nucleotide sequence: TGTGCCACCAGCAAAGATGGACAGTCCTCTAACTATGGCTACACCTTC. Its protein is CATSKDGQSSNYGYTF.

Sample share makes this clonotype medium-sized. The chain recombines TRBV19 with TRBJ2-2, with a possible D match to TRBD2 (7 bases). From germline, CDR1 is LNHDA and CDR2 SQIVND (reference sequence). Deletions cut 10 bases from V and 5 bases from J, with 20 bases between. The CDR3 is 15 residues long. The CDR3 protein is CATRPGGLVTGELFF. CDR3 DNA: TGTGCCACTAGACCCGGGGGGCTGGTGACCGGGGAGCTGTTTTTT.